The T cell receptor (beta chain) described here comes from a study of T cell responses to AZD1222 COVID-19 vaccine. As concerns this clone: Its antigen remains unknown.

Method: immunoSEQ multiplex PCR; TCRdb's copy keeps in-frame clones and lacks some. The sample records 91,000 or so clones, about 90% being singletons. Whole-study results and caveats: Unmutated variant regions are reportedly the target of nearly half of TCRs that are spike-specific.

The V and J ends lost 8 bases and 2 bases respectively, with 12 bases between them. Germline V gene sequence: CDR1 MNHEY, CDR2 SMNVEV (reference sequence). The CDR3 is 13 residues long. The TCR comes from an adult who received the AZD1222 COVID-19 vaccine. The source was peripheral blood, collected 28 days after the second AZD1222 dose. The gene calls are TRBV27 and TRBJ2-5, with a tentative D call TRBD2 (5 bases). CDR3 protein: CASASGGQETQYF. The CDR3 nucleotides are TGTGCCAGCGCAAGCGGCGGGCAAGAGACCCAGTACTTC.